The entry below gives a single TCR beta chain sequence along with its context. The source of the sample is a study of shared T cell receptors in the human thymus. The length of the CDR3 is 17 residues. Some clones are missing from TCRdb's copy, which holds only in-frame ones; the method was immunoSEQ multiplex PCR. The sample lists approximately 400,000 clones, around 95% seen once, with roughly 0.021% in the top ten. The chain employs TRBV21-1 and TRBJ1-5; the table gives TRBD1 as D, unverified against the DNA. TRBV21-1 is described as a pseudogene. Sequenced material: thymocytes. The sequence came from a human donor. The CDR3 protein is CASSLPGGGATNQPQHF. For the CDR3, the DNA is TGTGCCAGCAGCCTTCCTGGGGGCGGTGCGACAAATCAGCCCCAGCATTTT.